Each of the 19 T cell receptor beta chains below was sequenced from the same sample in a study of OX40 agonist ivuxolimab in advanced cancers. Profiling relied on immunoSEQ multiplex PCR, and the TCRdb table lists in-frame clones only, not all of them. The table records 45,000 to 50,000 clones, roughly 90% of them present only once. Here the sequenced sample was CD4+ or CD8+ T cells sorted from blood, taken in a trial of the OX40 agonist ivuxolimab. These receptors were taken from an adult with an advanced solid tumor such as melanoma, head and neck, liver or kidney cancer.

The J gene is TRBJ2-1, the V gene TRBV30; D is perhaps TRBD1 or TRBD2 (5 bases each). Germline-derived CDR1 and CDR2 are GTSNPN and SVGIG (reference sequence). The CDR3 totals 18 residues. V dropped 1 base and J dropped 1 base, with 20 bases sitting between them. CDR3 nucleotides: TGTGCCTGGAGTGGGTATTCGGGACCATTAATTTCCTACAATGAGCAGTTCTTC. Protein: CAWSGYSGPLISYNEQFF.

This sequence joins TRBV18 and TRBJ1-2; TRBD1 matches 11 bases. With V trimmed by 3 bases and J by 2 bases, 2 bases remained unmatched. The CDR3 contains 15 residues. CDR1 and CDR2 (germline): KGHSH, LQKENI. CDR3 protein: CASSPGTGGNYGYTF. In nucleotides, the CDR3 is TGTGCCAGCTCACCTGGGACAGGGGGAAACTATGGCTACACCTTC.

V is TRBV27 and J is TRBJ2-3; 9 bases fit TRBD1. Germline assignment: CDR1 MNHEY and CDR2 SMNVEV (reference sequence). V trimming: 5 bases; J trimming: 1 base; junction bases outside the gene matches: 7. This CDR3 contains 16 residues. This CDR3 is CASSVDRGRGTDTQYF. The CDR3 DNA reads as TGTGCCAGCAGTGTGGACAGGGGCAGGGGCACAGATACGCAGTATTTT.

The J gene is TRBJ2-7, the V gene TRBV6-5; D not resolved. CDR3 size: 12 residues. Germline CDR1 reads MNHEY; CDR2 reads SVGAGI. Trimming cost V 3 bases and J 4 bases, with 7 bases left between them. CDR3: CASSYGIYEQYF. CDR3 coding DNA: TGTGCCAGCAGTTATGGGATATACGAGCAGTACTTC.

The rearrangement links TRBV7-8 to TRBJ1-5; TRBD1 agrees at 11 bases. V lost 1 base and J lost 5; bases outside the gene matches: 4. The CDR3 is 16 amino acids. Per germline, CDR1 SGHVS and CDR2 FQNEAQ. CDR3 in amino acids: CASSLEWTGGDQPQHF. The CDR3 coding sequence is TGTGCCAGCAGCTTAGAGTGGACAGGGGGCGATCAGCCCCAGCATTTT.

This clone has a single count. The chain has TRBV9 and TRBJ2-3; D not certain. The germline CDR1 and CDR2 sequences are SGDLS and YYNGEE. CDR3 size: 15 residues. V was cut by 0 bases and J by 0 bases, with 8 bases left in between. The CDR3 loop is CASSVDAASTDTQYF. The CDR3 bases are TGTGCCAGCAGCGTAGACGCGGCTAGCACAGATACGCAGTATTTT.

This clone came up once. V is TRBV11-2 and J is TRBJ2-3; D perhaps matches TRBD2 (6 bases). This CDR3 has 16 amino acids. Between the trimmed V and J ends, which lost 3 bases and 4 bases, there was a span of 17 bases. CDR1 and CDR2 from the germline V gene are SGHAT and FQNNGV. CDR3 bases: TGTGCCAGCAGCTTTTCAGGGTGGGAGGCGGCAGATACGCAGTATTTT. It is translated as CASSFSGWEAADTQYF. Variable domain in full (rest from reference TRBV11-2 and TRBJ2-3): EAGVAQSPRYKIIEKRQSVAFWCNPISGHATLYWYQQILGQGPKLLIQFQNNGVVDDSQLPKDRFSAERLKGVDSTLKIQPAKLEDSAVYLCASSFSGWEAADTQYFGPGTRLTVL.

This chain connects TRBV4-2 to TRBJ2-7; D remains unclear. The CDR3 contains 11 residues. Trimming left V 0 bases short and J 6 bases short, with 3 bases between. In germline, CDR1 is LGHNA, CDR2 YNFKEQ. CDR3 nucleotide sequence: TGTGCCAGCAGCCAAGACGGCGAGCAGTACTTC. It specifies CASSQDGEQYF.

The rearrangement uses TRBV27 and TRBJ2-1, with D possibly being TRBD2 (5 bases). V lost 3 bases to trimming and J lost 2 bases, with 11 bases between them. This CDR3 is built from 15 residues. Germline lookup yields CDR1 MNHEY and CDR2 SMNVEV (reference sequence). The CDR3 sequence is CASSFSSAPYNEQFF. As DNA, the CDR3 is TGTGCCAGCAGTTTTAGTAGCGCTCCCTACAATGAGCAGTTCTTC.

This rearrangement joins TRBV29-1 to TRBJ2-1; D may match TRBD1 or TRBD2 (5 bases each). The V end lost 3 bases, the J end lost 7 bases, and 16 bases lay between the germline ends. Germline V lookup: CDR1 SQVTM, CDR2 ANQGSEA. The CDR3 covers 14 residues. CDR3 DNA: TGCAGCGTTGATTGGGACGGGTTTCGAAATGAGCAGTTCTTC. Protein: CSVDWDGFRNEQFF.

The rearrangement links TRBV7-9 to TRBJ1-6; D not certain. Trimming removed 5 bases from V and 10 bases from J, with 15 bases in between. Germline CDR1 and CDR2: SEHNR and FQNEAQ (reference sequence). This CDR3 contains 14 residues. This CDR3 reads CASSHGRVDSPLHF. In DNA, the CDR3 is TGTGCCAGCAGCCATGGACGGGTAGACTCACCCCTCCACTTT. Combining the CDR3 with reference TRBV7-9 and TRBJ1-6 gives the whole variable domain DTGVSQNPRHKITKRGQNVTFRCDPISEHNRLYWYRQTLGQGPEFLTYFQNEAQLEKSRLLSDRFSAERPKGSFSTLEIQRTEQGDSAMYLCASSHGRVDSPLHFGNGTRLTVT.

V usage is TRBV7-7 and J usage is TRBJ1-1; D possibly corresponds to TRBD1 (5 bases). Germline lookup yields CDR1 SSHAT and CDR2 FNYEAQ (reference sequence). CDR3 size: 17 residues. V was pared by 5 bases and J by 5 bases, with 24 bases between. CDR3 bases: TGTGCCAGCAGCCCAGATGGGGGTCCTCCTATTGGAACTGAAGCTTTCTTT. It is translated as CASSPDGGPPIGTEAFF.

The chain joins TRBV18 to TRBJ2-7, with 8 bases lining up with TRBD1. V lost 8 bases, J lost 0 bases, and 9 bases stayed unmatched. Germline V gene sequence: CDR1 KGHSH, CDR2 LQKENI. This CDR3 is built from 15 residues. The CDR3 coding sequence is TGTGCCAGCAACCCGACAGGGGCCGGCTCCTACGAGCAGTACTTC. This gives the protein CASNPTGAGSYEQYF. Full variable domain (remainder filled in from reference TRBV18 and TRBJ2-7): NAGVMQNPRHLVRRRGQEARLRCSPMKGHSHVYWYRQLPEEGLKFMVYLQKENIIDESGMPKERFSAEFPKEGPSILRIQQVVRGDSAAYFCASNPTGAGSYEQYFGPGTRLTVT.

The chain recombines TRBV19 with TRBJ2-2, with TRBD1 identical over 8 bases. V lost 11 bases and J lost 3; bases outside the gene matches: 14. The CDR3 has 16 amino acids. Per germline, CDR1 LNHDA and CDR2 SQIVND (reference sequence). CDR3 protein: CAVKDRVESYTGELFF. CDR3 nucleotide sequence: TGTGCCGTAAAGGACAGGGTTGAATCGTACACCGGGGAGCTGTTTTTT.

This clone came up once. V and J are TRBV13 and TRBJ1-2; perhaps TRBD1 as D (6 bases). Germline V lookup: CDR1 PRHDT, CDR2 FYEKMQ (reference sequence). This CDR3 comprises 14 residues. The V end was cut by 3 bases, the J end by 2 bases, with 10 bases between. As DNA, the CDR3 is TGTGCCAGCAGCTTTAGGCAGGGGAACTATGGCTACACCTTC. This encodes CASSFRQGNYGYTF.

The genes are TRBV5-5 and TRBJ2-5, with D possibly being TRBD2 (6 bases). The V end lost 4 bases, the J end lost 3 bases, and 13 bases lay between the germline ends. The CDR3 extends over 14 amino acids. Germline values: CDR1 SGHKS, CDR2 YYEKEE (reference sequence). CDR3 nucleotides: TGTGCCAGCAGCATCGAGGCTAGCGAAGAGACCCAGTACTTC. This sequence encodes CASSIEASEETQYF.

This sequence joins TRBV27 and TRBJ1-1, with D uncertain. The CDR3 runs 14 residues. Germline V CDR1 and CDR2: MNHEY, SMNVEV (reference sequence). Trimming removed 4 bases from V and 1 base from J, with 10 bases in between. The CDR3 here is CASSYKGPNTEAFF. For the CDR3, the DNA is TGTGCCAGCAGTTACAAAGGGCCGAACACTGAAGCTTTCTTT.

This clone has only one observation. The chain links TRBV7-8 to TRBJ2-1; D uncertain. The CDR3 covers 13 residues. V lost 4 bases to trimming and J lost 7 bases, with 11 bases between them. Germline values: CDR1 SGHVS, CDR2 FQNEAQ. The CDR3 region has the DNA TGTGCCAGCAGCTCCCTTTACCTGAATGAGCAGTTCTTC. It encodes CASSSLYLNEQFF.

The genes are TRBV6-4 and TRBJ2-1; TRBD2 matches 10 bases. V lost 7 bases and J lost 8; bases outside the gene matches: 8. Germline-derived CDR1 and CDR2 are MRHNA and SNTAGT. This CDR3 is 14 amino acids long. In DNA form, the CDR3 reads TGTGCCAGCAAGACTAGCGGGCGTCGGCATGAGCAGTTCTTC. It is translated as CASKTSGRRHEQFF.